A selection of T cell receptor beta chains follows, all from one sample in a study of blood T cell repertoires in COVID-19. Clones were sequenced by immunoSEQ multiplex PCR, and TCRdb holds only the in-frame ones, with some missing. The repertoire has around 140,000 clones, 87% of them found once; the top ten carry around 8.3%. Sequencing was done on a sample of peripheral blood. The receptors were gathered from a woman aged 45-65 years with active or convalescent COVID-19. The CDR3 runs from the conserved cysteine through the conserved F or W. The order of the fields is J gene, clone size, D gene, V gene, CDR3 DNA, CDR3 protein. A D gene is named only where the DNA matches it firmly. Size values are once, few and many counts, or a class for expanded clones, and some rows have none.

j_call: TRBJ2-1
clone_size: NA
d_call: NA
v_call: TRBV27
cdr3_nt: TGTGCCAGCAGTTTATTGGGCGGGATGGGTGATGAGCAGTTCTTC
cdr3_aa: CASSLLGGMGDEQFF

j_call: TRBJ2-2
clone_size: NA
d_call: NA
v_call: TRBV5-4
cdr3_nt: TGTGCCAGCAGCAATGGGGGGGCCCGAGGCACCGGGGAGCTGTTTTTT
cdr3_aa: CASSNGGARGTGELFF

j_call: TRBJ2-1
clone_size: NA
d_call: NA
v_call: TRBV6-2/TRBV6-3
cdr3_nt: TGTGCCAGCAGTTACTCCTTAGAGGGTGTGGCGGATGAGCAGTTCTTC
cdr3_aa: CASSYSLEGVADEQFF

j_call: TRBJ1-1
clone_size: NA
d_call: NA
v_call: TRBV5-1
cdr3_nt: TGCGCCAGCAAGGCGGATGACCCCCCGAACACTGAAGCTTTCTTT
cdr3_aa: CASKADDPPNTEAFF

j_call: TRBJ2-7
clone_size: NA
d_call: TRBD1
v_call: TRBV3-1/TRBV3-2
cdr3_nt: TGTGCCAGCAGCCTTTATGAGTGGGGGGGACAGGGCTCCTACGAGCAGTACTTC
cdr3_aa: CASSLYEWGGQGSYEQYF

j_call: TRBJ2-4
clone_size: NA
d_call: TRBD1
v_call: TRBV28
cdr3_nt: TGTGCCAGCAGTTTGACAGGGGAGACCAAAAACATTCAGTACTTC
cdr3_aa: CASSLTGETKNIQYF

j_call: TRBJ1-3
clone_size: NA
d_call: TRBD1
v_call: TRBV7-2
cdr3_nt: TGTGCCAGCAGCTTACTCAACAGGGGCCCGGGGAACACCATATATTTT
cdr3_aa: CASSLLNRGPGNTIYF

j_call: TRBJ1-1
clone_size: NA
d_call: NA
v_call: TRBV30
cdr3_nt: TGTGCCTGGAGTGTACGATCACAAACTGAAGCTTTCTTT
cdr3_aa: CAWSVRSQTEAFF

j_call: TRBJ1-3
clone_size: many
d_call: NA
v_call: TRBV9
cdr3_nt: TGTGCCAGCAGCGTAGGGACACCATCCAACACCATATATTTT
cdr3_aa: CASSVGTPSNTIYF

j_call: TRBJ1-2
clone_size: NA
d_call: NA
v_call: TRBV27
cdr3_nt: TGTGCCAGCAGTCCCTGGACCCGGGAGGTTGATGGCTACACCTTC
cdr3_aa: CASSPWTREVDGYTF

j_call: TRBJ2-4
clone_size: NA
d_call: TRBD2
v_call: TRBV10-2
cdr3_nt: TGCGCCAGCAGTGAGCGGGGGGGCCGGTACTTC
cdr3_aa: CASSERGGRYF

j_call: TRBJ1-5
clone_size: NA
d_call: NA
v_call: TRBV15
cdr3_nt: TGTGCCACCGCCGGGTACTATAGCAATCAGCCCCAGCATTTT
cdr3_aa: CATAGYYSNQPQHF

j_call: TRBJ1-1
clone_size: NA
d_call: NA
v_call: TRBV12-3/TRBV12-4
cdr3_nt: TGTGCCAGCAGTCGTACCGGTTACACTGAAGCTTTCTTT
cdr3_aa: CASSRTGYTEAFF

j_call: TRBJ2-1
clone_size: NA
d_call: TRBD2
v_call: TRBV3-1/TRBV3-2
cdr3_nt: TGTGCCAGCAGCCAAGGACAAGGAGCGGGGACTTACAATGAGCAGTTCTTC
cdr3_aa: CASSQGQGAGTYNEQFF

j_call: TRBJ1-1
clone_size: NA
d_call: NA
v_call: TRBV29-1
cdr3_nt: TGCAGCGCCTTGAACACTGAAGCTTTCTTT
cdr3_aa: CSALNTEAFF

j_call: TRBJ1-5
clone_size: NA
d_call: TRBD1
v_call: TRBV28
cdr3_nt: TGTGCCAGCAGTCCGGGACAGGGGGCGATCATCAATCAGCCCCAGCATTTT
cdr3_aa: CASSPGQGAIINQPQHF

j_call: TRBJ1-3
clone_size: few
d_call: NA
v_call: TRBV9
cdr3_nt: TGTGCCAGCAGCCCGTTTAGAGGTTCTGGAAACACCATATATTTT
cdr3_aa: CASSPFRGSGNTIYF

j_call: TRBJ1-2
clone_size: NA
d_call: TRBD1
v_call: TRBV3-1/TRBV3-2
cdr3_nt: TGTGCCAGCAGCCAAGATCAGGAGACAGGGGCGGCTCTGGATGGCTACACCTTC
cdr3_aa: CASSQDQETGAALDGYTF

j_call: TRBJ2-7
clone_size: NA
d_call: TRBD1
v_call: TRBV5-8
cdr3_nt: TGTGCCAGCAGCTTGACAGATACAGGGGGTTTCTACGAGCAGTACTTC
cdr3_aa: CASSLTDTGGFYEQYF

j_call: TRBJ1-5
clone_size: NA
d_call: TRBD1
v_call: TRBV27
cdr3_nt: TGTGCCAGCAGTTTATTAGGGGGCAATAGCAATCAGCCCCAGCATTTT
cdr3_aa: CASSLLGGNSNQPQHF

j_call: TRBJ1-1
clone_size: NA
d_call: NA
v_call: TRBV7-2
cdr3_nt: TGTGCCAGCAGCCTGATGGGGGCGGCTGAAGCTTTCTTT
cdr3_aa: CASSLMGAAEAFF

j_call: TRBJ1-1
clone_size: NA
d_call: NA
v_call: TRBV28
cdr3_nt: TGTGCCAGCAGTTTGGGTAGGGGGAACACTGAAGCTTTCTTT
cdr3_aa: CASSLGRGNTEAFF

j_call: TRBJ2-4
clone_size: NA
d_call: TRBD1
v_call: TRBV7-4
cdr3_nt: TGTGCCAGCAGCTTGGGACAGGGTCCTCACAAAAACATTCAGTACTTC
cdr3_aa: CASSLGQGPHKNIQYF

j_call: TRBJ2-6
clone_size: NA
d_call: NA
v_call: TRBV18
cdr3_nt: TGTGCCAGCTCACCACCATCCTGGCAGGGGAACGTCCTGACTTTC
cdr3_aa: CASSPPSWQGNVLTF